This T cell receptor beta chain was obtained from a study of T cell responses to AZD1222 COVID-19 vaccine. Study results and limitations: Spike as a whole was targeted by vaccine-associated CD4 TCRs, dominant at 160-218 and 743-854. Increases in Spike-specific TCR breadth and depth were seen after two AZD1222 doses. Donors, mostly white British, included more females; clonal diversity was possibly underestimated. Repertoires were obtained only post-peak T cell response.

A word on this clone: The antigen is not known.

Data came from immunoSEQ multiplex PCR; TCRdb stores just in-frame clones and leaves some out. The data contain some 130,000 clones, roughly 84% of them singletons. The clonotype originates from an adult in good health. This sample comprised peripheral blood, obtained on day 0 of AZD1222 vaccination.

CDR3 DNA sequence: TGTGCCAGCAGCTTAGCGCTAAAGGGACAGGGGGGAAGGACCATATATTTT. This translates into CASSLALKGQGGRTIYF. The gene calls are TRBV7-2 and TRBJ1-3; TRBD1 matches at 11 bases. CDR3 size: 17 residues. CDR1 is SGHTA, CDR2 FQGNSA, per germline. V shed 0 bases and J 10 bases; nucleotides not matched to a gene: 11.